This TCR beta chain emerged from a study of blood T cell repertoires in COVID-19. At the level of the study: The United States, Italy and Spain supplied acute and convalescent COVID-19 samples. T cells, B-cell-depleted T cells, or PBMCs supplied cDNA or gDNA.

The CDR3 runs to 12 residues. The trim removed 9 bases at V and 10 bases at J, leaving 6 bases unmatched. The V gene's germline CDR1 is SNHLY and CDR2 FYNNEI. How the authors handled the data: Nucleated cell number was recorded as an estimate derived from reference gene primer amplification. The data were produced by immunoSEQ multiplex PCR, yet TCRdb's version contains in-frame clones alone and is incomplete. V and J calls and clone size are given by that table; D and trimming were obtained from the DNA. The data show about 180,000 clones, about 89% seen once. Sample: peripheral blood. J is TRBJ1-6 and V is TRBV2, with 7 positions matching TRBD1. The origin of this receptor is a young man who had recovered from COVID-19. The CDR3 sequence: CARGQKSSPLHF. The CDR3, as DNA: TGTGCCAGGGGACAGAAATCCTCACCCCTCCACTTT.